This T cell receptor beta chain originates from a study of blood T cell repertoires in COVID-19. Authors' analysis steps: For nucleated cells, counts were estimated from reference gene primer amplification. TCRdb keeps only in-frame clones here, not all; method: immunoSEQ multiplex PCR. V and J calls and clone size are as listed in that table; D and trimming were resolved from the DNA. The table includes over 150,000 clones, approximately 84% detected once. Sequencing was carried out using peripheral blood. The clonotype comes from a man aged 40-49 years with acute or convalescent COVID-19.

The CDR3 loop reads CASSGEGLEHNEQFF. For the CDR3, the DNA is TGTGCCAGCAGCGGGGAGGGGCTGGAACACAATGAGCAGTTCTTC. The V call is TRBV5-4, the J call TRBJ2-1; 7 positions agree with TRBD2. The germline V gene encodes CDR1 SGHNT and CDR2 YYREEE (reference sequence). This CDR3 spans 15 amino acids. Unmatched junction bases numbered 9, after V lost 4 bases and J lost 5 bases.